The following is a T cell receptor beta chain sequence with its context. Its cognate antigen is unknown. The sample contains more than one DNA sequence encoding this CDR3. The sample belongs to a study of shared clonotypes between healthy human individuals. The overall study: Researchers drew samples from a couple of women and a few men aged 18 to 49. Per-donor plates numbered three CD4 naive, three CD4 memory, two CD8 naive and one CD8 memory.

Sequencing was performed with immunoSEQ multiplex PCR; in TCRdb, only in-frame clones are kept and a portion is missing. The table records approximately 1,500,000 clones, roughly 96% of them present only once. Regarding the study as a whole: Clonotype sharing among donors was thought likely to change with sequencing depth. Rarefaction exposed incomplete sorted-subset sequencing despite large depth.

The sequence was obtained from a young man in good health. The sample comprised naive CD4+ T cells sorted from blood. Subset in this sample: CD45RA+ positively selected.

The CDR3 spells CASSLDNQPQHF. The CDR3 nucleotides read TGTGCCAGCAGCTTAGACAATCAGCCCCAGCATTTT. The rearrangement joins TRBV11-2 to TRBJ1-5; D uncertain. The CDR3 is made up of 12 amino acids. Trimming stripped 0 bases from V and 3 bases from J, with 0 bases between. The germline CDR1 and CDR2 sequences are SGHAT and FQNNGV.